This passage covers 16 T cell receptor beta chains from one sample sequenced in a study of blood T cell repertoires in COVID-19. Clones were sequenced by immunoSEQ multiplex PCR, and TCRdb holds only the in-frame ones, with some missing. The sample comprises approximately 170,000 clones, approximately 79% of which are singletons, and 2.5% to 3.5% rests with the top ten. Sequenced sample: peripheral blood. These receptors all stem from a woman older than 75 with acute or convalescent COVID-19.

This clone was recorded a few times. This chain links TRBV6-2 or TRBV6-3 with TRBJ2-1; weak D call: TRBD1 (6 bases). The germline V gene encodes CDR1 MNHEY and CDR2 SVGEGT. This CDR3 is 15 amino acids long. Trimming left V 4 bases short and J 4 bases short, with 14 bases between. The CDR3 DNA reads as TGTGCCAGCAGTTTGGACAGTTGGGTGTACAATGAGCAGTTCTTC. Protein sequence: CASSLDSWVYNEQFF.

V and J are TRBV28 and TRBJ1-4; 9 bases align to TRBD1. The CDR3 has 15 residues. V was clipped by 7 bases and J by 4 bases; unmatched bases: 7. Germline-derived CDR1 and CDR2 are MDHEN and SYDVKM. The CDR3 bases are TGTGCCAGCATTACCCCGGGACAGGGTAATGAAAAACTGTTTTTT. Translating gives CASITPGQGNEKLFF.

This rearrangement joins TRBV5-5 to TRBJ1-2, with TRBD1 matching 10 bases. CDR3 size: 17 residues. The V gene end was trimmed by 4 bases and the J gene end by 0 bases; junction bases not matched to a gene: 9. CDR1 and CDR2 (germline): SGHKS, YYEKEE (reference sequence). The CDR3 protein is CASSGIGQGGPNYGYTF. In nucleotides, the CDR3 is TGTGCCAGCAGCGGGATCGGACAGGGGGGTCCTAACTATGGCTACACCTTC.

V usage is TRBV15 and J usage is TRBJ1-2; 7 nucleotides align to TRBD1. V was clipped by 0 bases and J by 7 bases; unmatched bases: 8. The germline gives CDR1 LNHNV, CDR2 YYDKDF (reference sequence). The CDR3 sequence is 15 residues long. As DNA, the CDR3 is TGTGCCACCAGCAGAGATATTGCGACAGGGATTGGCTACACCTTC. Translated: CATSRDIATGIGYTF.

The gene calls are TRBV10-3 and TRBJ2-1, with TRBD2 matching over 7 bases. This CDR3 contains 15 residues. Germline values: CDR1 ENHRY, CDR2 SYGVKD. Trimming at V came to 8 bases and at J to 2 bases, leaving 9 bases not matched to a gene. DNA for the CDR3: TGTGCCATCGGCCCGGCCGGGACTACCTACAATGAGCAGTTCTTC. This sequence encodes CAIGPAGTTYNEQFF.

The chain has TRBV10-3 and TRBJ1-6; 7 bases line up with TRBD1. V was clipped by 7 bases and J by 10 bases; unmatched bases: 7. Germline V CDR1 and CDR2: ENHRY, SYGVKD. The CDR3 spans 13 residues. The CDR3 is CAINLDRRSPLHF. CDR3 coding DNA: TGTGCCATCAACTTGGACAGGAGATCACCCCTCCACTTT.

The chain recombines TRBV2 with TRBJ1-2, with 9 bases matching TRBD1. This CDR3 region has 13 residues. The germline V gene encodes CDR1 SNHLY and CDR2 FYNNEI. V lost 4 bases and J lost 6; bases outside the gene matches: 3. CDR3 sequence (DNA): TGTGCCAGCAGTGGGACAGGGGATCATGGCTACACCTTC. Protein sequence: CASSGTGDHGYTF.

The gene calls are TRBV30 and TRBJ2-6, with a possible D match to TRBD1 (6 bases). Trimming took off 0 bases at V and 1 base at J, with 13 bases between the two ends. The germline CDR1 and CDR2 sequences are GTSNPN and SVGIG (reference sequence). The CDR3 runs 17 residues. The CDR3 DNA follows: TGTGCCTGGAGTGTACGTCAGGGGATATCTGGGGCCAACGTCCTGACTTTC. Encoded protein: CAWSVRQGISGANVLTF. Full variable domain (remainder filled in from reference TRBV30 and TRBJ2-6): SQTIHQWPATLVQPVGSPLSLECTVEGTSNPNLYWYRQAAGRGLQLLFYSVGIGQISSEVPQNLSASRPQDRQFILSSKKLLLSDSGFYLCAWSVRQGISGANVLTFGAGSRLTVL.

The CDR3 DNA follows: TGTGCCAGCTCCTCTATGACAGACAATGAGCAGTTCTTC. This translates into CASSSMTDNEQFF. This chain uses TRBV2 with TRBJ2-1; perhaps TRBD1 as D (5 bases). Germline V gene lookup returns CDR1 SNHLY and CDR2 FYNNEI. CDR3 length: 13 amino acids. With 8 bases removed from V and 5 bases from J, the gap between germline ends came to 13 bases. Full variable domain (outside the CDR3, taken from reference TRBV2 and TRBJ2-1): EPEVTQTPSHQVTQMGQEVILRCVPISNHLYFYWYRQILGQKVEFLVSFYNNEISEKSEIFDDQFSVERPDGSNFTLKIRSTKLEDSAMYFCASSSMTDNEQFFGPGTRLTVL.

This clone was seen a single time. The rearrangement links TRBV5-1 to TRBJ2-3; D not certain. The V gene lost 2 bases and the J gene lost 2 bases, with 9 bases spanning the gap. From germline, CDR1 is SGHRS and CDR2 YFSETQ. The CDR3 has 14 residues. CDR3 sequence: CASSFGTLTDTQYF. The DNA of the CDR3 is TGCGCCAGCAGCTTTGGCACCCTCACAGATACGCAGTATTTT.

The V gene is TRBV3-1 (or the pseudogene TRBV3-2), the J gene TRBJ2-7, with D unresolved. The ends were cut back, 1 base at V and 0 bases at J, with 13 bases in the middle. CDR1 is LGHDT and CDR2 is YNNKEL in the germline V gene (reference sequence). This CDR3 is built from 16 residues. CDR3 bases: TGTGCCAGCAGCCAAGCCCCGGCCGCGGACTCCTACGAGCAGTACTTC. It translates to CASSQAPAADSYEQYF.

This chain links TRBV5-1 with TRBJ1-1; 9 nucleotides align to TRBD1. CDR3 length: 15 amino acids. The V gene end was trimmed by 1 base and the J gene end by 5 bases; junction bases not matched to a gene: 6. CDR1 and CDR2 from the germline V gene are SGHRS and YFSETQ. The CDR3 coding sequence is TGCGCCAGCAGCTTGACCGGGACAGGGAGGACTGAAGCTTTCTTT. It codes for CASSLTGTGRTEAFF. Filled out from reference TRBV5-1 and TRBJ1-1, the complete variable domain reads KAGVTQTPRYLIKTRGQQVTLSCSPISGHRSVSWYQQTPGQGLQFLFEYFSETQRNKGNFPGRFSGRQFSNSRSEMNVSTLELGDSALYLCASSLTGTGRTEAFFGQGTRLTVV.

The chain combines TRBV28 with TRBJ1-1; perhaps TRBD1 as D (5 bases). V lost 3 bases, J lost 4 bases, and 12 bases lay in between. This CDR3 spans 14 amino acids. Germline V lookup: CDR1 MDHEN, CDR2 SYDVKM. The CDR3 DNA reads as TGTGCCAGCAGTTTGGGGGAGGCTCGCACTGAAGCTTTCTTT. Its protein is CASSLGEARTEAFF.

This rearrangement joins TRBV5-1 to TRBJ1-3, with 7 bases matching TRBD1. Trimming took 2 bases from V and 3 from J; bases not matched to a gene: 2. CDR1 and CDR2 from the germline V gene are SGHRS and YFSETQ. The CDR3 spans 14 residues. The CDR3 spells CASSLGGVGNTIYF. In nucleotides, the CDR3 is TGCGCCAGCAGCTTAGGGGGCGTTGGAAACACCATATATTTT.

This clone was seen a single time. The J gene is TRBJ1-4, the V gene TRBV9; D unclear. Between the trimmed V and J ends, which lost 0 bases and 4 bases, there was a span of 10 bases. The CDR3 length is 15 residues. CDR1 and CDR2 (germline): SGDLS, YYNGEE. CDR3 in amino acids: CASSVVGSGNEKLFF. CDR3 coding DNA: TGTGCCAGCAGCGTAGTGGGCAGCGGTAATGAAAAACTGTTTTTT.

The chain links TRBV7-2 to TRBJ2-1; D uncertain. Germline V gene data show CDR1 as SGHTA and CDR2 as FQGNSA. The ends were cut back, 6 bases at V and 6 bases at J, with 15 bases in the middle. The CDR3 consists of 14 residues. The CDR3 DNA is TGTGCCAGCAGTCCCGGGTCCTCAGCCAATGAGCAGTTCTTC. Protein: CASSPGSSANEQFF.